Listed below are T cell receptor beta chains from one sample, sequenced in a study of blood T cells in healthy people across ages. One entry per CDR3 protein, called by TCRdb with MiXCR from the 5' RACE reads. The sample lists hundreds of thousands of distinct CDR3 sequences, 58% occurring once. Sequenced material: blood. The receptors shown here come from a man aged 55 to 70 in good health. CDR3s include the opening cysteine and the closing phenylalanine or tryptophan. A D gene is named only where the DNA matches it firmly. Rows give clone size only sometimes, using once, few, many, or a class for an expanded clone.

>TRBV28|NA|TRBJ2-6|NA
TGTGCCAGCAGTCCATTAGGTCTTTCTGGGGCCAACGTCCTGACTTTC
CASSPLGLSGANVLTF
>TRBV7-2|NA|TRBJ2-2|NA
TGTGCCAGCACCCAGGGCAGGAACACCGGGGAGCTGTTTTTT
CASTQGRNTGELFF
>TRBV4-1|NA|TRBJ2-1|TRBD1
TGCGCCAGCAGCCAAGGGACAGGGTTCCTCAATGAGCAGTTCTTC
CASSQGTGFLNEQFF
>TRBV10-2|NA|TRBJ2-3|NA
TGCGCCAGCGCGAGGGGGATGGATACGCAGTATTTT
CASARGMDTQYF
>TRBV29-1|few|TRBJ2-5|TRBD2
TGCAGCGTGCATCAGGGCGGGAGTCCTCAGGAGACCCAGTACTTC
CSVHQGGSPQETQYF
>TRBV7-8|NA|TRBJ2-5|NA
TGTGCCAGCAGCCCATCAATTCAGGGTTTGAGGCGAGAGACCCAGTACTTC
CASSPSIQGLRRETQYF
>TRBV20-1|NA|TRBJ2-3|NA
TGCAGTGCACCCCTGGCACAGGCAATCACAGATACGCATTATTTT
CSAPLAQAITDTHYF
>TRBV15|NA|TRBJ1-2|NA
TGTGCCACCAGCAGAGAAGTCCCACTCTATGGCTACACCTTC
CATSREVPLYGYTF
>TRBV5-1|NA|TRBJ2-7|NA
TGCGCCAGCAGCTTGGGGACTTTTGCCTACGAGCAGTACTTC
CASSLGTFAYEQYF
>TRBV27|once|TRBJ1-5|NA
TGTGCCAGCAGCCCCGTCCAGGGGCTTAGCAATCAGCCCCAGCATTTT
CASSPVQGLSNQPQHF
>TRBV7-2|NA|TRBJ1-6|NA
TGTGCCAGCAGCCTCCGCGGGGGGGGTTATAATTCACCCCTCCACTTT
CASSLRGGGYNSPLHF
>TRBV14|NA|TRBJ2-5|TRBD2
TGTGCCAGCGCCTCCAGCGGGGGAGTAGAGACCCAGTACTTC
CASASSGGVETQYF
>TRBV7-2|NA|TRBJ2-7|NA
TGTGCCAGCAGCGCATCGTCAACAGGTTACTACGAGCAGTACTTC
CASSASSTGYYEQYF
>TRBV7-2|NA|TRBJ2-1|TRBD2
TGTGCCAGCAGCTGGACTAGCGGGGGGCCCTATGAGCAGTTCTTC
CASSWTSGGPYEQFF
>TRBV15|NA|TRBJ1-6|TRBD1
TGTGCCACCAGCAGAGAAGGCAGGGGGGCTTCACCCCTCCACTTT
CATSREGRGASPLHF
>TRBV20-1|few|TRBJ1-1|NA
TGCAGTGCTAGGTCGGGCGGGGACACTGAAGCTTTCTTT
CSARSGGDTEAFF
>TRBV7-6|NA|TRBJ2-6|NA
TGTGCCAGCAGCTTGGCCGGCTTGAGCTCTGGGGCCAACGTCCTGACTTTC
CASSLAGLSSGANVLTF
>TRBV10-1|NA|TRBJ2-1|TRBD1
TGCGCCAGCAGTCCCCTACCCCGGGACAGGGCTTCCAATGAGCAGTTCTTC
CASSPLPRDRASNEQFF
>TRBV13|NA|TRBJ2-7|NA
TGTGCCAGCAGCGCCGGGTCCAGCGGGGAGCAGTACTTC
CASSAGSSGEQYF
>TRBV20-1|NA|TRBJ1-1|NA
TGCAGTGCTAGCCGGAGTTTTAACACTGAAGCTTTCTTT
CSASRSFNTEAFF
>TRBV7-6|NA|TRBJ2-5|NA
TGTGCCAGCGTATTAGGAGAGACCCAGTACTTC
CASVLGETQYF
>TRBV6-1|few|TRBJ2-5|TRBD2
TGTGCCAGCAGCGCCGGGACTAGTGGGGAAGAGACCCAGTACTTC
CASSAGTSGEETQYF
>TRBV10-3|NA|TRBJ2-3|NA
TGTGCCATCCGGGGGTCAGATACGCAGTATTTT
CAIRGSDTQYF
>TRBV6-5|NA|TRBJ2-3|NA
TGTGCCGGCAGTCCCCGTTTAGATACGCAGTATTTT
CAGSPRLDTQYF
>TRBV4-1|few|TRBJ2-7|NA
TGCGCCAGCAGCCTAGGGGTGCAGGGACCCTACGAGCAGTACTTC
CASSLGVQGPYEQYF
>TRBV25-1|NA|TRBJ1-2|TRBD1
TGTGCCAGCAGTGATAGGGACAGGGGTAACTATGGCTACACCTTC
CASSDRDRGNYGYTF
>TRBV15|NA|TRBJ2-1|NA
TGTGCCACCAGCTGGTCTGGGGCCAATGAGCAGTTCTTC
CATSWSGANEQFF
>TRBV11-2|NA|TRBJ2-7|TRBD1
TGTGCCAGCAGCTTAGACGGGACAGTTGGCGAGCAGTACTTC
CASSLDGTVGEQYF
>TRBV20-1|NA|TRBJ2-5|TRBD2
TGCAGTGCTAGAATGCTAGCGGGATCGCGTGAGCAGTACTTC
CSARMLAGSREQYF
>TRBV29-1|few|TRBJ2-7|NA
TGCAGCGCCGGGGACTCCCTCCTGGACGAGCAGTACTTC
CSAGDSLLDEQYF
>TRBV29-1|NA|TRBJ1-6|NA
TGCAGCGTGGTCGGGTCCGAGGGTTCACCCCTCCACTTT
CSVVGSEGSPLHF
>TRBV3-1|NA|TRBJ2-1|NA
TGTGCCAGCAGCCAAGATCGGGGATGGGTGAATGAGCAGTTCTTC
CASSQDRGWVNEQFF
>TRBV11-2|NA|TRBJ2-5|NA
TGTGCCAGCAGCTTAGATCGTCGGGGGGCGCTTTCCTCGACCCAGTACTTC
CASSLDRRGALSSTQYF
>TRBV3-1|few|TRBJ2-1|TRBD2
TGTGCCTCTTTAGCGGGGGGCCTTGGCGGTGAGCAGTTCTTC
CASLAGGLGGEQFF
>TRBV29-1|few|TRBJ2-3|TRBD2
TGCAGCGTTGAAGTCCCGAGCGGGGGTCCAGATACGCAGTATTTT
CSVEVPSGGPDTQYF
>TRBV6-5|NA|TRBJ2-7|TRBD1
TGTGCCAGCAGTTACTCGAGGGGACAGGGTTACGAGCAGTACTTC
CASSYSRGQGYEQYF
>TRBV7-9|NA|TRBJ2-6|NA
TGTGCCAGCAGCTTAGGAGCGGGCGTCTCTGGGGCCAACGTCCTGACTTTC
CASSLGAGVSGANVLTF
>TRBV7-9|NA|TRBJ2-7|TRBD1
TGTGCCAGCAGCCCATCCGGACAGGCCCAGCCCAGGCAGTACTTC
CASSPSGQAQPRQYF